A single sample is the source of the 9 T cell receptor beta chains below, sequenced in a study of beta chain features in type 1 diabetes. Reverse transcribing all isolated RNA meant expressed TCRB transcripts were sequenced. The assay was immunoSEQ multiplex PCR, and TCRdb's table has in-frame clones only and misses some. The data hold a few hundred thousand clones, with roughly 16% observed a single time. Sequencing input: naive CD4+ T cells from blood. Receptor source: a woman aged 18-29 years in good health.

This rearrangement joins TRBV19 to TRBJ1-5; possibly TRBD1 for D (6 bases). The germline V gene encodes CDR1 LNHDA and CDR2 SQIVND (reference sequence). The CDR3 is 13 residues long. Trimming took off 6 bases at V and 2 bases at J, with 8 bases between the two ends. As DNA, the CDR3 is TGTGCCAGTAGGGGGGCGGGCAATCAGCCCCAGCATTTT. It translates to CASRGAGNQPQHF.

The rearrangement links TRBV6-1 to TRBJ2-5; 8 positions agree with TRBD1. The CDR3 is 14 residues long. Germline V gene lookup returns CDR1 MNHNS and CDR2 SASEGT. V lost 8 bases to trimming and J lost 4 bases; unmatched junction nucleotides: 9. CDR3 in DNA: TGTGCCAGCCATGTTGACAGGGGAGGAGAGACCCAGTACTTC. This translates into CASHVDRGGETQYF.

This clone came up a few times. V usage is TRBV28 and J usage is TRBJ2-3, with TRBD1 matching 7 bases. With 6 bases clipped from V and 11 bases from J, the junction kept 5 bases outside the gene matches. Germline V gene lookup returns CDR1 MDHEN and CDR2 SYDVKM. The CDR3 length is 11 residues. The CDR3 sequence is CASRRDSLQYF. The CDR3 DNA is TGTGCCAGCAGACGGGACAGTCTGCAGTATTTT. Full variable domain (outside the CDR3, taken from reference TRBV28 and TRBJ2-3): DVKVTQSSRYLVKRTGEKVFLECVQDMDHENMFWYRQDPGLGLRLIYFSYDVKMKEKGDIPEGYSVSREKKERFSLILESASTNQTSMYLCASRRDSLQYFGPGTRLTVL.

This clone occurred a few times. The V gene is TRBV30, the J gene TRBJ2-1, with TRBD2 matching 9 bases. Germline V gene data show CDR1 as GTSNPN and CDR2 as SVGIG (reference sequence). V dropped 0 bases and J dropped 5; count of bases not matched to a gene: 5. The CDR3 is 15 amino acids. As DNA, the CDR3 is TGTGCCTGGAGTGTTGGGACTAGCAGCAACAATGAGCAGTTCTTC. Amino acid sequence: CAWSVGTSSNNEQFF.

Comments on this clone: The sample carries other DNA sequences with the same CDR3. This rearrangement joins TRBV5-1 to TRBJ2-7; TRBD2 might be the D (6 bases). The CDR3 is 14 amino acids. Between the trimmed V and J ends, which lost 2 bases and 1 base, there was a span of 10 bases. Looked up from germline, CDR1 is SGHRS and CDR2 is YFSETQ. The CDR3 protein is CASSLGGDSYEQYF. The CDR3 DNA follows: TGCGCCAGCAGCTTAGGCGGGGATTCCTACGAGCAGTACTTC.

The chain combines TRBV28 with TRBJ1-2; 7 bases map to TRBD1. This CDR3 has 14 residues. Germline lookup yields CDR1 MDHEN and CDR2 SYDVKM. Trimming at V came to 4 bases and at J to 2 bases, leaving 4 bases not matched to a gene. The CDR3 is CASSSPGQNYGYTF. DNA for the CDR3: TGTGCCAGCAGTTCCCCGGGACAGAACTATGGCTACACCTTC.

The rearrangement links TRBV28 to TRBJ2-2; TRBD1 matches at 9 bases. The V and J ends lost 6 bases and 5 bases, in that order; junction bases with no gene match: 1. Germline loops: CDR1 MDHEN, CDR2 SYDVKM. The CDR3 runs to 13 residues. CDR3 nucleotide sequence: TGTGCCAGCAGGGGACAGGGAACCGGGGAGCTGTTTTTT. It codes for CASRGQGTGELFF.

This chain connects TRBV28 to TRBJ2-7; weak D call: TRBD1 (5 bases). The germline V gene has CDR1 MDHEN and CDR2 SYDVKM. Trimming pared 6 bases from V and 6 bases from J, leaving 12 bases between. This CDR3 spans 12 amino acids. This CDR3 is CASSLRVGEQYF. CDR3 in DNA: TGTGCCAGCAGCCTCAGGGTTGGCGAGCAGTACTTC.

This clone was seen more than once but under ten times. The CDR3 DNA sequence: TGTGCCAGCAGTTCCTACCCGGGACTATTGTACAATGAGCAGTTCTTC. Translating it yields CASSSYPGLLYNEQFF. The J gene is TRBJ2-1, the V gene TRBV6-5; TRBD2 matches 7 bases. The germline gives CDR1 MNHEY, CDR2 SVGAGI. J gave up 4 bases and V 4 bases, and 10 bases lay outside the gene matches. This CDR3 has 16 amino acids.